The rows below give T cell receptor beta chains drawn from one sample of a study of shared clonotypes between healthy human individuals. Sequenced by immunoSEQ multiplex PCR; TCRdb stores in-frame clones only, minus some. The top ten clones hold around 0.06% of a sample with a few hundred thousand clones, about 96% of them seen once. The sample consisted of naive CD4+ T cells sorted from blood. All receptors derive from a woman in her twenties or thirties in good health. The conserved cysteine and the conserved F or W are not part of the CDR3 here.

j_call	v_call	cdr3_aa
TRBJ2-3	TRBV5-1	ASSLAAPDTQY
TRBJ1-1	TRBV27	ASSHRGQNTEAF
TRBJ1-2	TRBV10-3	AIRGQQNYGYT
TRBJ2-2	TRBV18	ASSPWTGTNTGELF
TRBJ2-5	TRBV6-5	ASSRNRYQETQY
TRBJ1-2	TRBV6-1	ASSEGARGYT
TRBJ2-7	TRBV19	ATTSVRDGSYEQY
TRBJ2-7	TRBV5-1	ASSPGAAASYEQY
TRBJ2-5	TRBV5-6	ASSLGQQETQY
TRBJ1-4	TRBV28	ASSANRERNEKLF
TRBJ2-1	TRBV18	ASSPLSGRLYNEQF
TRBJ1-5	TRBV19	ASSPSPGRPQH
TRBJ2-1	TRBV9	ASSVAGERGEQF
TRBJ2-7	TRBV30	ASRRTSGRARGEQY
TRBJ2-7	TRBV2	ASRWGITYEQY
TRBJ1-4	TRBV28	ASSEAWGNEKLF
TRBJ2-1	TRBV18	ASSPQTAGLPF
TRBJ2-5	TRBV5-1	ASSPRGSQETQY
TRBJ1-1	TRBV27	TRRNYRDRALWAF
TRBJ2-3	TRBV19	ASSKADTQY
TRBJ2-2	TRBV4-1	ASSQDQRGDTGELF
TRBJ1-1	TRBV19	ASIPDRGMNTEAF
TRBJ1-2	TRBV6-1	ASRIPVQGLGGYT
TRBJ1-5	TRBV28	ASSLVRTSGNQPQH
TRBJ2-1	TRBV19	ASGLAGASYNEQF
TRBJ2-7	TRBV5-4	ASSLKRLAGEEDEQY
TRBJ2-1	TRBV9	ASSVSSRGNEQF
TRBJ2-1	TRBV28	ASSLIGTSSYEQF
TRBJ2-2	TRBV5-1	ASKRNTGELF
TRBJ2-2	TRBV2	ASTRTVTGELF
TRBJ2-2	TRBV29-1	SVDPAGTGELF
TRBJ1-2	TRBV19	ASSDPRQEINYGYT
TRBJ2-1	TRBV4-1	ASSQVGRALGNEQF
TRBJ2-2	TRBV5-1	ASSPRNGQGQNTGELF
TRBJ2-7	TRBV28	ASSSQGPQEQY
TRBJ1-1	TRBV5-1	ASSGGTVNTEAF
TRBJ2-1	TRBV18	ASSQRAVSSSYNEQF
TRBJ1-4	TRBV6-6	ASSYQGSANEKLF
TRBJ2-1	TRBV9	ASSVGTSAHDWEQF
TRBJ2-3	TRBV18	ASSPPGGDTQY
TRBJ2-3	TRBV5-5	ASSLRQLNTDTQY
TRBJ2-7	TRBV7-8	ASRRQSYEQY
TRBJ2-7	TRBV27	ASSAFGTSGASSYEQY
TRBJ2-5	TRBV19	ASSVDRGRQETQY
TRBJ2-3	TRBV23-1	ASKTSGTSTDTQY
TRBJ1-5	TRBV5-1	ASSLSGQDGQPQH
TRBJ2-7	TRBV7-8	ASSWGSRLGY
TRBJ2-7	TRBV7-2	ASSSTGTVPYEQY
TRBJ1-2	TRBV29-1	SVVVQGIAYGYT
TRBJ2-2	TRBV5-1	ASRRGTGELF
TRBJ1-4	TRBV18	ASSQAATGVNEKLF
TRBJ2-5	TRBV2	ASSWGLAEETQY
TRBJ2-1	TRBV14	ASSQDPRRSEQF